The 18 T cell receptor beta chains below were found in one sample sequenced in a study of blood T cell repertoires in COVID-19. The assay was immunoSEQ multiplex PCR, and TCRdb's table has in-frame clones only and misses some. The repertoire consists of 200,000 to 250,000 clones, with less than 85% occurring once and the leading ten covering around 3.3%. The sequenced sample consisted of peripheral blood. These receptors all stem from an elderly woman with acute or convalescent COVID-19.

The V call is TRBV7-2, the J call TRBJ2-5, with D unclear. V dropped 5 bases and J dropped 0 bases, with 10 bases sitting between them. CDR1 is SGHTA and CDR2 is FQGNSA in the germline V gene. This CDR3 has 14 residues. The CDR3 loop reads CASSPRNNQETQYF. In DNA form, the CDR3 reads TGTGCCAGCAGCCCCCGAAACAACCAAGAGACCCAGTACTTC.

The rearrangement joins TRBV27 to TRBJ1-1, with a weak D call TRBD1 (5 bases). V was clipped by 3 bases and J by 6 bases, with 20 bases between them. The CDR3 covers 16 residues. From germline, CDR1 is MNHEY and CDR2 SMNVEV (reference sequence). The CDR3 sequence: CASSFSPGQGGAEAFF. The CDR3 DNA reads TGTGCCAGCAGTTTCTCTCCCGGCCAGGGAGGCGCTGAAGCTTTCTTT.

This clone has just one count. V usage is TRBV30 and J usage is TRBJ1-5; D perhaps matches TRBD1 (5 bases). V dropped 1 base and J dropped 0 bases, with 10 bases sitting between them. The CDR3 is 15 amino acids. Germline CDR1 and CDR2: GTSNPN and SVGIG (reference sequence). CDR3 sequence: CAWSERGYSNQPQHF. In DNA form, the CDR3 reads TGTGCCTGGAGTGAAAGGGGTTATAGCAATCAGCCCCAGCATTTT.

This chain links TRBV6-6 with TRBJ2-2, with 9 bases matching TRBD1. Per the germline V gene, CDR1 is MNHNY and CDR2 is SVGAGI (reference sequence). This CDR3 is 18 amino acids long. V gave up 5 bases and J gave up 7 bases; unmatched junction bases: 17. DNA for the CDR3: TGTGCCAGCAGTCCCTCTATCCCGGGACAGGGAACAATCGGGGAGCTGTTTTTT. Protein sequence: CASSPSIPGQGTIGELFF.

CDR3 amino acids: CASSQGVNPGTDTQYF. Here the CDR3 DNA reads TGCGCCAGCAGCCAAGGCGTTAACCCGGGCACAGATACGCAGTATTTT. The chain carries TRBV4-1 and TRBJ2-3; D unresolved. The V gene lost 1 base and the J gene lost 1 base, with 12 bases spanning the gap. The CDR3 has 16 amino acids. From germline, CDR1 is MGHRA and CDR2 YSYEKL.

This chain connects TRBV15 to TRBJ2-5, with 7 positions matching TRBD2. The CDR3 length is 13 residues. Germline CDR1 LNHNV, CDR2 YYDKDF (reference sequence). With 6 bases clipped from V and 5 bases from J, the junction kept 6 bases outside the gene matches. The CDR3 DNA reads TGTGCCACCAGAGAGGGAGGGAGGGAGACCCAGTACTTC. Amino acids: CATREGGRETQYF. The full variable domain, its missing parts supplied by reference TRBV15 and TRBJ2-5, is DAMVIQNPRYQVTQFGKPVTLSCSQTLNHNVMYWYQQKSSQAPKLLFHYYDKDFNNEADTPDNFQSRRPNTSFCFLDIRSPGLGDTAMYLCATREGGRETQYFGPGTRLLVL.

This clone was picked up a small number of times. The chain has TRBV9 and TRBJ2-3, with D possibly matching TRBD2 (7 bases). The CDR3 has 16 residues. The germline CDR1 and CDR2 sequences are SGDLS and YYNGEE. Trimming removed 4 bases from V and 7 bases from J, with 22 bases in between. CDR3 sequence: CASSSPLLGGRNTQYF. In DNA, the CDR3 is TGTGCCAGCAGCTCCCCCCTCTTGGGGGGGCGAAATACGCAGTATTTT.

This chain connects TRBV5-6 to TRBJ1-4; 7 positions agree with TRBD1. The trim removed 4 bases at V and 4 bases at J, leaving 10 bases unmatched. The CDR3 is 16 residues long. Germline CDR1 is SGHDT and CDR2 is YYEEEE. The CDR3 is CASSRTPGTDNEKLFF. For the CDR3, the DNA is TGTGCCAGCAGCCGCACCCCCGGGACAGATAATGAAAAACTGTTTTTT.

The chain recombines TRBV4-1 with TRBJ2-1, with no clear D. V shed 0 bases and J shed 0 bases, with 15 bases lying between them. CDR1 and CDR2 (germline): MGHRA, YSYEKL. This CDR3 region has 18 residues. CDR3 region: CASSQDRLGRSSYNEQFF. CDR3 coding DNA: TGCGCCAGCAGCCAAGATCGTCTAGGTCGGAGCTCCTACAATGAGCAGTTCTTC.

The V and J genes are TRBV4-1 and TRBJ1-2; D might be TRBD1 (5 bases). CDR1 is MGHRA, CDR2 YSYEKL, per germline. V was cut by 4 bases and J by 6 bases, with 21 bases left in between. The CDR3 is made up of 16 amino acids. This CDR3 is CASSPVEGTLVDGYTF. For the CDR3, the DNA is TGCGCCAGCAGCCCCGTGGAGGGGACGCTAGTGGATGGCTACACCTTC.

The sample holds one count of this clone. This sequence joins TRBV7-2 and TRBJ2-5; TRBD2 might be the D (6 bases). Per germline, CDR1 SGHTA and CDR2 FQGNSA. The V and J ends lost 2 bases and 2 bases respectively, with 15 bases between them. The length of the CDR3 is 16 residues. CDR3 in DNA: TGTGCCAGCAGCTTAAGTTGGGCGGGACCGCAAGAGACCCAGTACTTC. Its protein is CASSLSWAGPQETQYF. The complete variable domain, with remaining parts taken from reference TRBV7-2 and TRBJ2-5, reads GAGVSQSPSNKVTEKGKDVELRCDPISGHTALYWYRQSLGQGLEFLIYFQGNSAPDKSGLPSDRFSAERTGGSVSTLTIQRTQQEDSAVYLCASSLSWAGPQETQYFGPGTRLLVL.

This chain connects TRBV10-3 to TRBJ2-1; a possible D gene is TRBD2 (5 bases). The CDR3 consists of 15 residues. The V end lost 6 bases, the J end lost 0 bases, and 12 bases lay between the germline ends. Germline values: CDR1 ENHRY, CDR2 SYGVKD. The CDR3 region has the DNA TGTGCCATCAGCTCCCCTAGCACCTCCTACAATGAGCAGTTCTTC. It encodes CAISSPSTSYNEQFF.

This chain joins TRBV7-9 and TRBJ1-2; D gene uncertain. Trimming shortened V by 4 bases and J by 0 bases, and 9 bases separated the two germline ends. The germline V gene encodes CDR1 SEHNR and CDR2 FQNEAQ (reference sequence). This CDR3 comprises 14 residues. CDR3 DNA sequence: TGTGCCAGCAGCTCCCTACTATCTAACTATGGCTACACCTTC. Encoded protein: CASSSLLSNYGYTF.

The DNA of the CDR3 is TGCGCCAGCAGCTTTGACAGGGGATACACTGAAGCTTTCTTT. Amino acids: CASSFDRGYTEAFF. This sequence joins TRBV5-1 and TRBJ1-1; TRBD1 matches 8 bases. This CDR3 has 14 amino acids. V was pared by 2 bases and J by 3 bases, with 3 bases of the junction left unmatched. Germline V gives CDR1 SGHRS, CDR2 YFSETQ.

The chain employs TRBV11-3 and TRBJ2-3; TRBD2 might be the D (7 bases). This CDR3 region has 13 residues. The germline CDR1 and CDR2 sequences are SGHNT and YENEEA. V was cut by 5 bases and J by 4 bases, with 10 bases left in between. The CDR3 sequence: CASSIGGPDTQYF. CDR3 sequence (DNA): TGTGCCAGCAGCATCGGGGGGCCAGATACGCAGTATTTT.

The J gene is TRBJ2-7, the V gene TRBV3-1 (or the pseudogene TRBV3-2); 9 positions agree with TRBD2. V was pared by 0 bases and J by 5 bases, with 5 bases of the junction left unmatched. Germline loops: CDR1 LGHDT, CDR2 YNNKEL (reference sequence). The CDR3 is 15 residues long. The CDR3 protein is CASSQDSSGGNEQYF. In DNA, the CDR3 is TGTGCCAGCAGCCAAGATTCAAGCGGGGGGAACGAGCAGTACTTC.

There are a few counts of this clone. This chain uses TRBV18 with TRBJ1-1; no clear D gene. The ends were cut back, 10 bases at V and 1 base at J, with 13 bases in the middle. Germline-derived CDR1 and CDR2 are KGHSH and LQKENI. The CDR3 length is 13 residues. In DNA, the CDR3 is TGTGCCACCCTCGAGTCGGGGAACACTGAAGCTTTCTTT. This gives the protein CATLESGNTEAFF.

This clone was recorded a few times. The chain is built from TRBV28 and TRBJ1-5, with 7 bases fitting TRBD1. Germline values: CDR1 MDHEN, CDR2 SYDVKM. With V trimmed by 6 bases and J by 4 bases, 12 bases remained unmatched. The CDR3 is 16 amino acids. Here the CDR3 reads CASRSQQGPGNQPQHF. The CDR3 bases are TGTGCCAGCAGATCACAACAGGGGCCTGGGAATCAGCCCCAGCATTTT.